One and the same sample provided the 30 T cell receptor beta chains below, sequenced in a study of T cell repertoires in cytomegalovirus infection. TCRdb itself ran the reads through MiXCR, one entry per CDR3 protein. Of around 440,000 distinct CDR3 sequences in the sample, around 10% were seen once. Sample: PBMCs. These receptors all stem from a human donor in good health (CMV status not recorded). Some clones in this sample may be carry-over from other donors' samples.

This clonotype has a handful of counts. This chain joins TRBV5-1 and TRBJ2-6; D gene uncertain. Trimming removed 4 bases at V and 0 bases at J, with 8 bases between. The CDR3 has 15 amino acids. Looked up from germline, CDR1 is SGHRS and CDR2 is YFSETQ. CDR3 bases: TGCGCCAGCAGCGCTACAGTCTCTGGGGCCAACGTCCTGACTTTC. This sequence encodes CASSATVSGANVLTF.

In this sample, this clonotype turned up many times. The chain recombines TRBV3-1 with TRBJ1-1; D is possibly TRBD1 (5 bases). Germline loops: CDR1 LGHDT, CDR2 YNNKEL (reference sequence). The CDR3 spans 13 residues. With 5 bases removed from V and 8 bases from J, the gap between germline ends came to 15 bases. CDR3 region: CASSYTGAPEAFF. Here the CDR3 DNA reads TGTGCCAGCAGCTACACTGGGGCCCCCGAAGCTTTCTTT. Filled out from reference TRBV3-1 and TRBJ1-1, the complete variable domain reads DTAVSQTPKYLVTQMGNDKSIKCEQNLGHDTMYWYKQDSKKFLKIMFSYNNKELIINETVPNRFSPKSPDKAHLNLHINSLELGDSAVYFCASSYTGAPEAFFGQGTRLTVV.

This clonotype was counted ten times or more. The chain couples TRBV6-5 to TRBJ2-7; possibly TRBD2 for D (6 bases). CDR3 size: 15 residues. Germline assignment: CDR1 MNHEY and CDR2 SVGAGI. Trimming pared 0 bases from V and 3 bases from J, leaving 12 bases between. CDR3 residues: CASSYSNSGRYEQYF. In DNA, the CDR3 is TGTGCCAGCAGTTACTCCAATAGCGGACGCTACGAGCAGTACTTC.

This clonotype was seen a few times. The chain is built from TRBV12-3 or TRBV12-4 and TRBJ1-1; tentative D call: TRBD1 (5 bases). The ends were cut back, 10 bases at V and 5 bases at J, with 14 bases in the middle. The CDR3 covers 12 residues. CDR3 residues: CATSREGTEAFF. The CDR3 bases are TGTGCCACTTCGAGAGAGGGGACTGAAGCTTTCTTT.

The table lists this clonotype with a few counts. The chain recombines TRBV12-3 or TRBV12-4 with TRBJ1-5; 7 bases align to TRBD1. The ends lost 6 bases at V and 2 bases at J; junction bases unmatched: 7. This CDR3 region has 15 residues. The CDR3 loop reads CASSQTGTGNQPQHF. CDR3 nucleotide sequence: TGTGCCAGCAGCCAAACCGGGACAGGCAATCAGCCCCAGCATTTT.

This clonotype was observed at least ten times. V usage is TRBV20-1 and J usage is TRBJ2-2; TRBD1 matches at 10 bases. Germline loops: CDR1 DFQATT, CDR2 SNEGSKA (reference sequence). V dropped 5 bases and J dropped 3; count of bases not matched to a gene: 3. This CDR3 is 14 amino acids long. The CDR3 DNA reads as TGCAGTGCTCGACAGGGGGCGGACACCGGGGAGCTGTTTTTT. Translated, it gives CSARQGADTGELFF.

This clonotype was observed at least ten times. The chain is built from TRBV7-2 and TRBJ2-4; D unresolved. V was pared by 2 bases and J by 10 bases, with 6 bases between. Germline lookup yields CDR1 SGHTA and CDR2 FQGNSA. The CDR3 runs to 11 residues. Written as DNA, the CDR3 is TGTGCCAGCAGCTTAAGCACGATTCAGTACTTC. Translated: CASSLSTIQYF. The full variable domain, in which reference TRBV7-2 and TRBJ2-4 provide the parts outside the CDR3, is GAGVSQSPSNKVTEKGKDVELRCDPISGHTALYWYRQSLGQGLEFLIYFQGNSAPDKSGLPSDRFSAERTGGSVSTLTIQRTQQEDSAVYLCASSLSTIQYFGAGTRLSVL.

This clonotype was found many times. The chain has TRBV7-9 and TRBJ1-1; D unresolved. With 1 base removed from V and 4 bases from J, the gap between germline ends came to 10 bases. The V gene's germline CDR1 is SEHNR and CDR2 FQNEAQ (reference sequence). This CDR3 contains 14 residues. In DNA form, the CDR3 reads TGTGCCAGCAGCTTAGGGTGGGAGGGCACTGAAGCTTTCTTT. Amino acids: CASSLGWEGTEAFF. The whole variable domain, filled in from reference TRBV7-9 and TRBJ1-1, reads DTGVSQNPRHKITKRGQNVTFRCDPISEHNRLYWYRQTLGQGPEFLTYFQNEAQLEKSRLLSDRFSAERPKGSFSTLEIQRTEQGDSAMYLCASSLGWEGTEAFFGQGTRLTVV.

This clonotype was counted between two and nine times. V gene TRBV13 combines with J gene TRBJ2-7; the match to TRBD1 covers 10 bases. The CDR3 is made up of 15 amino acids. Germline V lookup: CDR1 PRHDT, CDR2 FYEKMQ (reference sequence). With 5 bases clipped from V and 2 bases from J, the junction kept 6 bases outside the gene matches. CDR3 protein: CASSRQGARTYEQYF. The CDR3 DNA reads as TGTGCCAGCAGCAGACAGGGGGCGCGTACCTACGAGCAGTACTTC.

The rearrangement joins TRBV5-5 to TRBJ2-5, with D perhaps assigned TRBD1 or TRBD2 (7 bases each). Trimming took off 0 bases at V and 4 bases at J, with 16 bases between the two ends. Germline loops: CDR1 SGHKS, CDR2 YYEKEE (reference sequence). The CDR3 loop spans 16 amino acids. The CDR3 DNA follows: TGTGCCAGCAGCTTGGGGGCAGGGGGGGCCCGAGAGACCCAGTACTTC. Amino acid sequence: CASSLGAGGARETQYF.

This clonotype came up many times. The chain joins TRBV7-2 to TRBJ2-3, with a possible D match to TRBD2 (5 bases). V lost 4 bases, J lost 3 bases, and 11 bases lay in between. The germline V gene has CDR1 SGHTA and CDR2 FQGNSA. The CDR3 sequence is 14 residues long. The CDR3 DNA sequence: TGTGCCAGCAGCTCGTCCGGGATGACAGATACGCAGTATTTT. This codes for CASSSSGMTDTQYF.

This clonotype was counted at least ten times. The chain recombines TRBV3-1 with TRBJ2-7; D is possibly TRBD2 (7 bases). V lost 0 bases to trimming and J lost 0 bases, with 15 bases between them. CDR1 LGHDT and CDR2 YNNKEL come from the germline V gene (reference sequence). CDR3 size: 17 residues. As DNA, the CDR3 is TGTGCCAGCAGCCAAGATCGGGGGCTAGCGGCCTCCTACGAGCAGTACTTC. Translating gives CASSQDRGLAASYEQYF.

This clonotype showed up many times. The chain links TRBV5-1 to TRBJ2-3, with 15 bases fitting TRBD2. Germline assignment: CDR1 SGHRS and CDR2 YFSETQ. With V trimmed by 4 bases and J by 6 bases, 9 bases remained unmatched. The CDR3 runs 17 residues. This chain's CDR3 is CASSPGLAGGLPDTQYF. The CDR3, as DNA: TGCGCCAGCAGCCCCGGACTAGCGGGAGGGCTGCCGGATACGCAGTATTTT.

This clonotype was seen a handful of times. This chain uses TRBV20-1 with TRBJ2-2; 8 nucleotides agree with TRBD2. Germline trimming cut 2 bases from V and 7 bases from J; bases unmatched to any gene: 9. In germline, CDR1 is DFQATT, CDR2 SNEGSKA (reference sequence). The CDR3 totals 15 residues. This chain's CDR3 is CSARRLAQRGGELFF. In DNA form, the CDR3 reads TGCAGTGCTAGACGACTAGCGCAGAGGGGCGGGGAGCTGTTTTTT.

This clonotype was observed many times. The rearrangement links TRBV20-1 to TRBJ1-1; TRBD1 might be the D (6 bases). V lost 3 bases, J lost 0 bases, and 11 bases lay in between. Germline CDR1 and CDR2: DFQATT and SNEGSKA (reference sequence). The CDR3 runs to 14 residues. The DNA for the CDR3 is TGCAGTGCTAGCGAGGGGGGAGTGAACACTGAAGCTTTCTTT. Amino acid sequence: CSASEGGVNTEAFF.

In its sample, this clonotype was seen a few times. The gene calls are TRBV11-2 and TRBJ1-5; 9 bases match TRBD1. The germline CDR1 and CDR2 sequences are SGHAT and FQNNGV. The CDR3 runs to 20 residues. Trimming at V came to 4 bases and at J to 1 base, leaving 17 bases not matched to a gene. CDR3 in DNA: TGTGCCAGCAGCTCCCCCGGGGGACAGGGTGATCTTGCGAGCAATCAGCCCCAGCATTTT. Its translation: CASSSPGGQGDLASNQPQHF.

This clonotype was counted ten times or more. The genes are TRBV9 and TRBJ1-1; 7 nucleotides match TRBD1. Germline assignment: CDR1 SGDLS and CDR2 YYNGEE. The CDR3 contains 14 residues. The V gene end was trimmed by 4 bases and the J gene end by 3 bases; junction bases not matched to a gene: 6. This CDR3 reads CASSIRGEDTEAFF. The CDR3 region has the DNA TGTGCCAGCAGCATCAGGGGGGAGGACACTGAAGCTTTCTTT.

This clonotype has at least ten counts. The genes are TRBV5-4 and TRBJ2-5; TRBD1 aligns across 7 bases. CDR3 size: 14 residues. The germline CDR1 and CDR2 sequences are SGHNT and YYREEE (reference sequence). Unmatched junction bases numbered 3, after V lost 4 bases and J lost 0 bases. The CDR3 is CASSVGQDQETQYF. DNA for the CDR3: TGTGCCAGCAGCGTTGGACAGGACCAAGAGACCCAGTACTTC.

The chain has TRBV2 and TRBJ2-3; tentative D call: TRBD1 (6 bases). With 1 base removed from V and 5 bases from J, the gap between germline ends came to 10 bases. CDR1 and CDR2 (germline): SNHLY, FYNNEI. The CDR3 extends over 14 amino acids. This CDR3 is CASSEGQAGDTQYF. The CDR3 nucleotides are TGTGCCAGCAGTGAAGGACAGGCAGGAGATACGCAGTATTTT.

The CDR3, as DNA: TGCAGTGCGCTTCCGGGACAGGGGGTCAAGAGCTCCTACAATGAGCAGTTCTTC. It yields the protein CSALPGQGVKSSYNEQFF. The chain links TRBV20-1 to TRBJ2-1, with 11 bases lining up with TRBD1. This CDR3 is built from 18 residues. Germline assignment: CDR1 DFQATT and CDR2 SNEGSKA (reference sequence). V trimming: 6 bases; J trimming: 0 bases; junction bases outside the gene matches: 13.

The table lists this clonotype with many counts. This chain joins TRBV4-1 and TRBJ1-2; 10 positions match TRBD1. V lost 2 bases to trimming and J lost 4 bases; unmatched junction nucleotides: 7. Per the germline V gene, CDR1 is MGHRA and CDR2 is YSYEKL. CDR3 length: 16 amino acids. Written as DNA, the CDR3 is TGCGCCAGCAGCCAACCGGGACAGGGGAAGGGCTATGGCTACACCTTC. Translating gives CASSQPGQGKGYGYTF.

Points on this clonotype: Being one base from a much bigger clone, this may be a read error. The J gene is TRBJ1-3, the V gene TRBV15; possibly TRBD1 for D (5 bases). This CDR3 comprises 15 residues. Per the germline V gene, CDR1 is LNHNV and CDR2 is YYDKDF (reference sequence). The CDR3 is CATSGDAGRGNTIYF. In DNA, the CDR3 is TGTGCCACCAGCGGAGATGCAGGGAGGGGAAACACCATATATTTT. The complete variable domain, with remaining parts taken from reference TRBV15 and TRBJ1-3, reads DAMVIQNPRYQVTQFGKPVTLSCSQTLNHNVMYWYQQKSSQAPKLLFHYYDKDFNNEADTPDNFQSRRPNTSFCFLDIRSPGLGDTAMYLCATSGDAGRGNTIYFGEGSWLTVV.

This clonotype was counted at least ten times. The V gene is TRBV14, the J gene TRBJ2-1, with D maybe TRBD2 (5 bases). V was trimmed by 3 bases and J by 2 bases, leaving 8 bases between them. The CDR3 spans 14 residues. Germline CDR1 is SGHDN and CDR2 is FVKESK. CDR3 amino acids: CASSHRLPYNEQFF. In nucleotides, the CDR3 is TGTGCCAGCAGCCACCGACTACCCTACAATGAGCAGTTCTTC.

This sequence joins TRBV4-1 and TRBJ1-2, with 7 bases lining up with TRBD1. The CDR3 contains 16 residues. Germline trimming cut 2 bases from V and 6 bases from J; bases unmatched to any gene: 12. Germline V gene lookup returns CDR1 MGHRA and CDR2 YSYEKL. CDR3 in amino acids: CASSQPLQGHPHGYTF. Here the CDR3 DNA reads TGCGCCAGCAGCCAACCCTTACAGGGGCATCCTCATGGCTACACCTTC.

This clonotype was seen ten or more times. The chain couples TRBV14 to TRBJ1-2; D uncertain. In germline, CDR1 is SGHDN, CDR2 FVKESK. The CDR3 contains 13 residues. The V gene lost 4 bases and the J gene lost 6 bases, with 12 bases spanning the gap. The CDR3 sequence: CASSPTRSNGYTF. DNA for the CDR3: TGTGCCAGCAGCCCTACAAGGTCGAATGGCTACACCTTC.

This clonotype was observed many times. The V and J genes are TRBV10-3 and TRBJ2-2; D gene ambiguous. Germline V gene lookup returns CDR1 ENHRY and CDR2 SYGVKD. The CDR3 spans 12 residues. V was cut by 3 bases and J by 3 bases, with 2 bases left in between. CDR3 coding DNA: TGTGCCATCAGTGATTACACCGGGGAGCTGTTTTTT. This gives the protein CAISDYTGELFF.

CDR3 amino acids: CASSPPLTSGGPLGFYNEQFF. CDR3 DNA: TGCGCCAGCAGTCCTCCCCTGACTAGCGGGGGGCCTTTAGGATTCTACAATGAGCAGTTCTTC. J is TRBJ2-1 and V is TRBV23-1; 13 bases agree with TRBD2. TRBV23-1 qualifies as an ORF whose function is uncertain. This CDR3 comprises 21 residues. The junction had 18 bases not matched to a gene; V was cut back by 4 bases and J by 3 bases.

In this sample, this clonotype turned up many times. The V call is TRBV28, the J call TRBJ1-2; 9 bases are a match to TRBD1. CDR1 and CDR2 from the germline V gene are MDHEN and SYDVKM. V gave up 6 bases and J gave up 4 bases; unmatched junction bases: 12. CDR3 length: 16 residues. CDR3 residues: CASSSPGTGIRYGYTF. CDR3 coding DNA: TGTGCCAGCAGCAGTCCCGGGACAGGGATTCGCTATGGCTACACCTTC.

This clonotype was observed a few times. This chain links TRBV29-1 with TRBJ2-1; maybe TRBD2 (5 bases). CDR1 and CDR2 from the germline V gene are SQVTM and ANQGSEA. The CDR3 extends over 15 amino acids. V dropped 0 bases and J dropped 9 bases, with 18 bases sitting between them. As DNA, the CDR3 is TGCAGCGTTGAAGATTACTACCCCGGAGGTAGTGAGCAGTTCTTC. It translates to CSVEDYYPGGSEQFF.

V usage is TRBV30 and J usage is TRBJ2-5; tentative D call: TRBD2 (5 bases). The CDR3 is 13 amino acids. Germline CDR1 GTSNPN, CDR2 SVGIG (reference sequence). V was pared by 2 bases and J by 3 bases, with 10 bases between. The CDR3 spells CAWSRGLEETQYF. CDR3 nucleotide sequence: TGTGCCTGGAGTCGTGGACTGGAAGAGACCCAGTACTTC.